One and the same sample provided the 6 T cell receptor beta chains below, sequenced in a study of neurological immune-mediated disorders. TCRdb analysed the 5' RACE reads with MiXCR anew, one entry per CDR3 protein. The profile shows approximately 89,000 distinct CDR3 sequences, around 14% of them singletons. Time point specified: longitudinal time-point 2. What was sequenced was PBMCs. These receptors were taken from a female donor with HTLV-1-associated myelopathy (HAM/TSP).

The gene calls are TRBV29-1 and TRBJ1-2; D remains unclear. Trimming removed 2 bases at V and 10 bases at J, with 8 bases between. The V gene's germline CDR1 is SQVTM and CDR2 ANQGSEA. The CDR3 covers 10 residues. The CDR3 region is CSVERDVYTF. The CDR3 DNA reads as TGCAGCGTTGAAAGGGATGTCTACACCTTC.

This clonotype was recorded many times. The chain has TRBV10-1 and TRBJ2-3; 10 bases agree with TRBD2. V shed 5 bases, J shed 7 bases, and the junction held 12 bases outside the gene matches. The CDR3 has 16 residues. In germline, CDR1 is WNHNN, CDR2 SYGVQD (reference sequence). CDR3 sequence reads: CASSLTSGERTNTQYF. The DNA of the CDR3 is TGCGCCAGCAGTCTCACTAGCGGGGAGCGGACAAATACGCAGTATTTT.

This sequence joins TRBV5-1 and TRBJ2-7; 12 bases match TRBD1. There are 16 residues in the CDR3. Germline V CDR1 and CDR2: SGHRS, YFSETQ. The junction had 13 bases not matched to a gene; V was cut back by 4 bases and J by 8 bases. The CDR3: CASSVSPGQGAPKQYF. For the CDR3, the DNA is TGCGCCAGCAGCGTCTCCCCGGGACAGGGGGCGCCAAAGCAGTACTTC.

A remark on this clonotype: This may be a read error: a much more frequent sequence differs by one nucleotide. V is TRBV20-1 and J is TRBJ2-2; D perhaps matches TRBD2 (6 bases). The V gene's germline CDR1 is DFQATT and CDR2 SNEGSKA (reference sequence). The V and J ends lost 2 bases and 6 bases respectively, with 13 bases between them. This CDR3 is 14 amino acids long. CDR3 nucleotides: TGCAGTGCTAGAACTAGCTGGGGCGCCGGGGAGCTGTTTTTT. Its translation is CSARTSWGAGELFF.

This clonotype was counted ten times or more. The V and J genes are TRBV20-1 and TRBJ1-5, with D perhaps TRBD1 (6 bases). The CDR3 totals 13 residues. Germline CDR1 DFQATT, CDR2 SNEGSKA (reference sequence). V lost 3 bases to trimming and J lost 3 bases, with 9 bases between them. The CDR3 DNA reads as TGCAGTGCTAGGGACAGAGACAATCAGCCCCAGCATTTT. This codes for CSARDRDNQPQHF.

Many counts were recorded for this clonotype. The rearrangement links TRBV20-1 to TRBJ2-2, with TRBD2 identical over 10 bases. The CDR3 is 19 amino acids. Germline V lookup: CDR1 DFQATT, CDR2 SNEGSKA (reference sequence). V dropped 1 base and J dropped 0; count of bases not matched to a gene: 11. Here the CDR3 reads CSARGRLAGGLANTGELFF. The CDR3 nucleotides are TGCAGTGCTAGAGGTCGTTTAGCGGGGGGCCTCGCGAACACCGGGGAGCTGTTTTTT.